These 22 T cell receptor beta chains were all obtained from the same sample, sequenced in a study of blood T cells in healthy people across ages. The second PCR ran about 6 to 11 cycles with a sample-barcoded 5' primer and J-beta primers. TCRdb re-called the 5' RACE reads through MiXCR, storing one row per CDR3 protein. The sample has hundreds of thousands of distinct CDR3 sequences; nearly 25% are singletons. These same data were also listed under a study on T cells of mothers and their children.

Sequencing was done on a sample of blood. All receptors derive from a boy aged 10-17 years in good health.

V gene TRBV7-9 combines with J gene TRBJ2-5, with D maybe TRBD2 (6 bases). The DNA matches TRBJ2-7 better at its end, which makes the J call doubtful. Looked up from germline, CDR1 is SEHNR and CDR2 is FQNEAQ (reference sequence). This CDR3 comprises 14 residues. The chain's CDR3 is CASTNGGSSYEQYF. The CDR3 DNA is TGTGCCAGCACCAATGGGGGGAGCTCCTACGAGCAGTACTTC.

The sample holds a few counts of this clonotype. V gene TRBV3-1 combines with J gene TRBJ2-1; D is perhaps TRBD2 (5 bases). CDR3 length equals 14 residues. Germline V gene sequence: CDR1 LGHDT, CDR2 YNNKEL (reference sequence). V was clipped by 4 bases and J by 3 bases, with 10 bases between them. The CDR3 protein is CASSPADLYNEQFF. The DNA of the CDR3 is TGTGCCAGCAGCCCAGCGGACCTCTACAATGAGCAGTTCTTC.

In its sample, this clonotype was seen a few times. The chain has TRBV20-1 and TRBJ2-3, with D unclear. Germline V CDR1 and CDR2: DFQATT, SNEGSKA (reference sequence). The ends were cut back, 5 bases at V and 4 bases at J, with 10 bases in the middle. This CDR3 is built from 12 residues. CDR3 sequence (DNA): TGCAGTGCTCGGGCTCAGGCAGATACGCAGTATTTT. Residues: CSARAQADTQYF.

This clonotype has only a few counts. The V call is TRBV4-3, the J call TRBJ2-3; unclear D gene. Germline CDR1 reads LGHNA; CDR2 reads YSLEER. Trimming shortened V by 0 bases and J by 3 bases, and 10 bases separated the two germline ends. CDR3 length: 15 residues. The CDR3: CASSQDWGSTDTQYF. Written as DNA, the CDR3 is TGCGCCAGCAGCCAAGACTGGGGTAGTACAGATACGCAGTATTTT.

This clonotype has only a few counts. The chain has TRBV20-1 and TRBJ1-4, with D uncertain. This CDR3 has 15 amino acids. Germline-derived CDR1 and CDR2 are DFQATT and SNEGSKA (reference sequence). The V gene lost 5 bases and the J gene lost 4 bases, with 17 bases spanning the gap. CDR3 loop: CSAPSSPGHNEKLFF. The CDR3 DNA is TGCAGTGCTCCCTCTAGCCCGGGTCATAATGAAAAACTGTTTTTT.

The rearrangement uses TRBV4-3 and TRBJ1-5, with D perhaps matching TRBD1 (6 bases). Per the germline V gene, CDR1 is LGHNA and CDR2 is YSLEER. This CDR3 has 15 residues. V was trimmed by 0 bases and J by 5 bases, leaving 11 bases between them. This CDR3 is CASSQEQGGHQPQHF. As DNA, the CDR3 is TGCGCCAGCAGCCAAGAACAGGGTGGGCATCAGCCCCAGCATTTT.

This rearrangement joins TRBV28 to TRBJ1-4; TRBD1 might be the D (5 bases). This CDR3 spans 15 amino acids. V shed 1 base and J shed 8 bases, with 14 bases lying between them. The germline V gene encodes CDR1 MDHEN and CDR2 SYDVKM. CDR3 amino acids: CASSLFAGTVEKLFF. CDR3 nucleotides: TGTGCCAGCAGTTTATTTGCAGGGACGGTGGAAAAACTGTTTTTT. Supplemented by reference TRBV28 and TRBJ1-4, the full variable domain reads DVKVTQSSRYLVKRTGEKVFLECVQDMDHENMFWYRQDPGLGLRLIYFSYDVKMKEKGDIPEGYSVSREKKERFSLILESASTNQTSMYLCASSLFAGTVEKLFFGSGTQLSVL.

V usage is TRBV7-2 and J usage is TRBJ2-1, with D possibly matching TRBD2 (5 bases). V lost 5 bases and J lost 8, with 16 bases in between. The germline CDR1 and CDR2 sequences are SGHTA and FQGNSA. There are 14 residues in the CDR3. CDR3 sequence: CASSQSLARDEQFF. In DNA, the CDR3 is TGTGCCAGCAGCCAGAGCCTAGCTAGGGATGAGCAGTTCTTC.

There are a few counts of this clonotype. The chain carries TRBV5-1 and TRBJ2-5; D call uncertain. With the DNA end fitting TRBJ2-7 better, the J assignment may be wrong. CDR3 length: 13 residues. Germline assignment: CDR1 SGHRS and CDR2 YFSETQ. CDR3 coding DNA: TGCGCCAGCAGCGAGGAGAGTTCCTACGAGCAGTACTTC. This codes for CASSEESSYEQYF.

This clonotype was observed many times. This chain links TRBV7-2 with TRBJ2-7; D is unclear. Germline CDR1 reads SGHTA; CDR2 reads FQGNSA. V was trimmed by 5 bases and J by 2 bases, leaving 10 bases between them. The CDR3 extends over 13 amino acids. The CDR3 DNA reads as TGTGCCAGCAGCCCCCCCGCAGCCTACGAGCAGTACTTC. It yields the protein CASSPPAAYEQYF.

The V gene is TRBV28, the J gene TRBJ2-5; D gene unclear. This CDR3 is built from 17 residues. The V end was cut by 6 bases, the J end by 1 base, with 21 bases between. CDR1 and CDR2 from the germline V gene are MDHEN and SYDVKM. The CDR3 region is CASSTPRARKVQETQYF. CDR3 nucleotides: TGTGCCAGCAGCACTCCAAGGGCCAGGAAAGTCCAAGAGACCCAGTACTTC.

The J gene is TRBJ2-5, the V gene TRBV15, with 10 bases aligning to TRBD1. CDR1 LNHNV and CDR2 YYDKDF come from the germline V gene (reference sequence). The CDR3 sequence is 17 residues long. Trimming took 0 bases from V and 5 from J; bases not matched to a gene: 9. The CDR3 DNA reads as TGTGCCACCAGCAGAGATATTATGGACAGGGGGTCGGAGACCCAGTACTTC. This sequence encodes CATSRDIMDRGSETQYF. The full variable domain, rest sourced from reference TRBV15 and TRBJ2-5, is DAMVIQNPRYQVTQFGKPVTLSCSQTLNHNVMYWYQQKSSQAPKLLFHYYDKDFNNEADTPDNFQSRRPNTSFCFLDIRSPGLGDTAMYLCATSRDIMDRGSETQYFGPGTRLLVL.

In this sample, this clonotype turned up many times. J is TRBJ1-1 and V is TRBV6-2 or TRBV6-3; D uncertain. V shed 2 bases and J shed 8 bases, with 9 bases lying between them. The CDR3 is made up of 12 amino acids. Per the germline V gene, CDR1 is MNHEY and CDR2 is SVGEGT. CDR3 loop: CASSYRLGEAFF. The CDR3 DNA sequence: TGTGCCAGCAGTTACAGGCTTGGGGAAGCTTTCTTT.

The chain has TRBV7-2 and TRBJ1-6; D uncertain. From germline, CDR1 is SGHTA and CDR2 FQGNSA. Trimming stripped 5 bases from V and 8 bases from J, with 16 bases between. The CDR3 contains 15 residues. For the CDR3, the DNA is TGTGCCAGCAGCACGACCACCGCGGCATATTCACCCCTCCACTTT. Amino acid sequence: CASSTTTAAYSPLHF.

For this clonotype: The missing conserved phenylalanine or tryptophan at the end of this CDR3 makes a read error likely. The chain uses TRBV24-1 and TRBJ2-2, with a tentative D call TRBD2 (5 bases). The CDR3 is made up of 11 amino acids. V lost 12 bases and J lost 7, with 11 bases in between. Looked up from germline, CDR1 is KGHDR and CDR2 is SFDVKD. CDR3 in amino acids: CAGGGGGELFL. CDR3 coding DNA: TGTGCCGGCGGAGGAGGCGGGGAGCTGTTTCTT.

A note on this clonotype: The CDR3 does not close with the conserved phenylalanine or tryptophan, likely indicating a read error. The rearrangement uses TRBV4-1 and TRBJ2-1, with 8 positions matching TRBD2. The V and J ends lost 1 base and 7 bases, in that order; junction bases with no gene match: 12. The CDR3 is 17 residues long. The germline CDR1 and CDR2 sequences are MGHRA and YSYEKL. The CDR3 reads CASSQGLASGGSNEQFL. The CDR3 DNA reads TGCGCCAGCAGCCAAGGTCTCGCGAGCGGGGGATCGAATGAGCAGTTCCTC.

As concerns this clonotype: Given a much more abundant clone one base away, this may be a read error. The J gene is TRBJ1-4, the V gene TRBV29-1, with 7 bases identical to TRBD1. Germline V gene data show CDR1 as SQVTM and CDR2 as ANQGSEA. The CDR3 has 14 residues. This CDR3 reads CSGLDRSRGQKRFF. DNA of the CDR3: TGCAGCGGCCTGGACAGGTCTAGGGGGCAAAAACGGTTTTTT.

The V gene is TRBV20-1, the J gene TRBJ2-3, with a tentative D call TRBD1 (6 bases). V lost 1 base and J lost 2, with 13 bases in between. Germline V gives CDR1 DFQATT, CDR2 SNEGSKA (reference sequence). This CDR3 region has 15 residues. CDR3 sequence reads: CSARGIGGSTDTQYF. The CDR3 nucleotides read TGCAGTGCTAGAGGTATAGGGGGTTCCACAGATACGCAGTATTTT.

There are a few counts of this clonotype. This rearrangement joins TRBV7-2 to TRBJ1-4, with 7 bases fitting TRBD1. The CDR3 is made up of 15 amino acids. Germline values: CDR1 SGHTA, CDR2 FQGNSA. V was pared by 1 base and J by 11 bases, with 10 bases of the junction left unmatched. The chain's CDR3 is CASSLETGAREKLFF. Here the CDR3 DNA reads TGTGCCAGCAGCTTAGAAACAGGGGCCCGTGAGAAACTGTTTTTT. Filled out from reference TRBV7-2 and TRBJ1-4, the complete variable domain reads GAGVSQSPSNKVTEKGKDVELRCDPISGHTALYWYRQSLGQGLEFLIYFQGNSAPDKSGLPSDRFSAERTGGSVSTLTIQRTQQEDSAVYLCASSLETGAREKLFFGSGTQLSVL.

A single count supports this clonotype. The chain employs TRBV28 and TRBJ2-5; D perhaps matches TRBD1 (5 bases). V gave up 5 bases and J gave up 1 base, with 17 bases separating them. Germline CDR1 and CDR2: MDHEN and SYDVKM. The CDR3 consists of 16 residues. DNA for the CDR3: TGTGCCAGCAGTCTATCCGCCTTCAGGGTCCAAGAGACCCAGTACTTC. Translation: CASSLSAFRVQETQYF.

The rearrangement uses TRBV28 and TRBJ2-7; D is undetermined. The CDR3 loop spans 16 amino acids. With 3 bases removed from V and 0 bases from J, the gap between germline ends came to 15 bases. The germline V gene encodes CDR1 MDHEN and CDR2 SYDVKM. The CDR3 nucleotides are TGTGCCAGCAGTTTCCACCTTTCGGTCCTCTCCTACGAGCAGTACTTC. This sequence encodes CASSFHLSVLSYEQYF.

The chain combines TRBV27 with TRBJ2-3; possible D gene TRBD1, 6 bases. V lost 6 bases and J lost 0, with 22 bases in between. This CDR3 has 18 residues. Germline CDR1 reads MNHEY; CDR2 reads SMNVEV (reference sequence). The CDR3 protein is CASSYSPGQPTSTDTQYF. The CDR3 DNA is TGTGCCAGCAGCTATTCACCGGGACAACCGACGAGCACAGATACGCAGTATTTT.